These 9 T cell receptor beta chains were sequenced from one sample in a study of blood T cell repertoires in COVID-19. The data were produced by immunoSEQ multiplex PCR, yet TCRdb's version contains in-frame clones alone and is incomplete. Seen here are 65,000 to 70,000 clones, roughly 77% observed once, and the top ten hold 9.2%. The sequencing input was peripheral blood. The source of these receptors is a human donor in a cohort sampled during active COVID-19.

This clone was seen more than once but under ten times. The V and J genes are TRBV6-5 and TRBJ2-7, with D possibly being TRBD2 (6 bases). CDR3 length equals 12 residues. Germline-derived CDR1 and CDR2 are MNHEY and SVGAGI. Trimming removed 7 bases at V and 8 bases at J, with 15 bases between. CDR3 in amino acids: CASTTGGVQQYF. The CDR3, as DNA: TGTGCCAGCACTACCGGCGGGGTACAGCAGTACTTC.

V gene TRBV28 combines with J gene TRBJ2-3; perhaps TRBD2 as D (6 bases). Trimming took off 2 bases at V and 4 bases at J, with 19 bases between the two ends. Germline CDR1 MDHEN, CDR2 SYDVKM. This CDR3 comprises 17 residues. The CDR3 region has the DNA TGTGCCAGCAGTTTAGTTTCTAGCGAGCCCTTCGCAGATACGCAGTATTTT. Residues: CASSLVSSEPFADTQYF.

With regard to this clone: The junction and the germline gene differ at one end; a read error may be behind it. This chain uses TRBV11-2 with TRBJ2-7; D is perhaps TRBD1 (6 bases). This CDR3 spans 14 amino acids. Germline V lookup: CDR1 SGHAT, CDR2 FQNNGV. CDR3 residues: CASSLDRYAYEQYF. CDR3 DNA sequence: TGTGCCAGCAGTTTAGACAGGTATGCCTACGAGCAGTACTTC.

The chain recombines TRBV5-4 with TRBJ2-2; D is ambiguous. V lost 5 bases to trimming and J lost 7 bases, with 9 bases between them. This CDR3 is 12 amino acids long. Per germline, CDR1 SGHNT and CDR2 YYREEE (reference sequence). The CDR3 DNA reads as TGTGCCAGCAGGAGAACGGGCGGGGAGCTGTTTTTT. Translated: CASRRTGGELFF.

V is TRBV28 and J is TRBJ2-1; 14 nucleotides align to TRBD2. Germline V gives CDR1 MDHEN, CDR2 SYDVKM. The J segment lost 9 bases and the V segment lost 4 bases, leaving 5 bases of the junction unmatched. The CDR3 is made up of 15 amino acids. The CDR3 loop is CASSSTSGRVGEQFF. CDR3 sequence (DNA): TGTGCCAGCAGTTCGACTAGCGGGAGGGTAGGTGAGCAGTTCTTC.

This chain connects TRBV9 to TRBJ2-3; D remains unclear. The CDR3 has 12 residues. V dropped 4 bases and J dropped 2 bases, with 5 bases sitting between them. The germline gives CDR1 SGDLS, CDR2 YYNGEE. The CDR3 protein is CASSSFTDTQYF. The CDR3 coding sequence is TGTGCCAGCAGCTCTTTCACAGATACGCAGTATTTT. The variable domain in full, with the rest retrieved from reference TRBV9 and TRBJ2-3, is DSGVTQTPKHLITATGQRVTLRCSPRSGDLSVYWYQQSLDQGLQFLIQYYNGEERAKGNILERFSAQQFPDLHSELNLSSLELGDSALYFCASSSFTDTQYFGPGTRLTVL.

A single count supports this clone. The chain couples TRBV25-1 to TRBJ2-7; D unresolved. The germline V gene encodes CDR1 MGHDK and CDR2 SYGVNS. V lost 4 bases and J 6 bases, leaving 16 bases between the germline ends. The CDR3 runs 14 residues. The CDR3 DNA reads TGTGCCAGCAGTGGGCCTTCGGTACGAGGCGAGCAGTACTTC. Translating gives CASSGPSVRGEQYF.

V is TRBV4-2 and J is TRBJ2-6, with D possibly being TRBD1 (5 bases). This CDR3 is built from 19 residues. V was shortened by 1 base and J by 0 bases, with 16 bases between the two germline ends. CDR1 is LGHNA and CDR2 is YNFKEQ in the germline V gene. The CDR3 DNA sequence: TGTGCCAGCAGCCAAGTTTTAGCACAGGCCTACTCTGGGGCCAACGTCCTGACTTTC. Encoded protein: CASSQVLAQAYSGANVLTF.

The chain carries TRBV9 and TRBJ2-2; 7 bases line up with TRBD2. CDR1 SGDLS and CDR2 YYNGEE come from the germline V gene. The V gene end was trimmed by 7 bases and the J gene end by 2 bases; junction bases not matched to a gene: 14. The CDR3 runs 17 residues. DNA of the CDR3: TGTGCCAGCGGGGGAGGGGATGGGGACCCCAACACCGGGGAGCTGTTTTTT. This encodes CASGGGDGDPNTGELFF. Variable domain in full (rest from reference TRBV9 and TRBJ2-2): DSGVTQTPKHLITATGQRVTLRCSPRSGDLSVYWYQQSLDQGLQFLIQYYNGEERAKGNILERFSAQQFPDLHSELNLSSLELGDSALYFCASGGGDGDPNTGELFFGEGSRLTVL.